A selection of T cell receptor beta chains follows, all from one sample in a study of regulatory T cells in long-lasting Graves disease. TCRdb reprocessed the multiplex PCR reads via MiXCR and lists one record per CDR3 protein. Seen here are some 370,000 distinct CDR3 sequences, 12% observed once, and the top ten hold about 19%. These records were also assigned to another study, of T cells in Graves' hyperthyroidism and ophthalmopathy.

Material: peripheral blood mononuclear cells (PBMCs), obtained at new diagnosis, from a patient treated with antithyroid drugs. The source is a woman aged 18 to 35 with Graves disease. Each CDR3 is given with its conserved first and last residue. Fields, in order: V gene, J gene, clone size, CDR3 protein. Not all rows give a size; the values are once, few, many and, for expanded clones, a class.

TRBV20-1	TRBJ1-6	many	CSARDQQVPTNSPLHF
TRBV27	TRBJ1-1	many	CASSSPFHSAEAFF
TRBV6-2/TRBV6-3	TRBJ2-7	many	CASIPDSSSYEQYF
TRBV29-1	TRBJ1-1	few	CSVHGRQSGTEAFF
TRBV4-3	TRBJ2-3	few	CASSQVSQALPDTQYF
TRBV7-6	TRBJ2-2	many	CASSLIFGISVNTGELFF
TRBV9	TRBJ2-1	-	CASSPFLTSGGNEQFF
TRBV20-1	TRBJ2-7	many	CSARDPGLVVEQYF
TRBV30	TRBJ2-2	many	CAWSGGTRGNTGELFF
TRBV9	TRBJ2-2	-	CASSSHSGGRAGELFF